This paragraph reports one T cell receptor beta chain. Its specificity is unknown. This entry is derived from a study of graft-versus-host responses after intestinal transplantation. About the research overall: After anti-thymocyte globulin induction, recipients took tacrolimus and steroids for roughly three years. General observations from the study: The presence of high graft-versus-host to host-versus-graft clonal ratios in allografts characterized patients with graft-donor T cell macrochimerism.

Intraepithelial and lamina propria lymphocytes were freed from processed graft tissue. CDR3 size: 15 residues. Germline V lookup: CDR1 SGHRS, CDR2 YFSETQ. V lost 3 bases, J lost 5 bases, and 12 bases lay in between. TCRdb's table, derived via immunoSEQ multiplex PCR, lists solely in-frame clones and lacks some. The data contain 13,000 to 15,000 clones, under 80% of them singletons. V gene TRBV5-1 combines with J gene TRBJ1-6; the D gene is possibly TRBD1 (6 bases). The specimen was ileum tissue, collected roughly 720 days after intestinal transplantation. The TCR comes from a human patient who received an intestinal transplant, so some T cells may come from the graft donor. The CDR3 sequence is CASSSWTADNSPLHF. The CDR3, as DNA: TGCGCCAGCAGCTCCTGGACAGCGGATAATTCACCCCTCCACTTT.